This T cell receptor (beta chain) was sequenced during a study of cytomegalovirus exposure and HLA in healthy donors. Overall study context: An earlier analysis identified 117 million unique TCR beta sequences in about 179 million T cells.

In the PCR, 60 Vbeta and 13 Jbeta primers were used. This table comes from immunoSEQ multiplex PCR, and its TCRdb copy is limited to in-frame clones, with some not included. This repertoire shows roughly 65,000 clones, around 68% found once; its top ten account for 15% to 20%. The germline CDR1 and CDR2 sequences are ENHRY and SYGVKD. V lost 8 bases, J lost 0 bases, and 9 bases stayed unmatched. This CDR3 comprises 16 residues. Study-wide points: TRBV6-2, TRBV6-3 and some other V segments were unresolvable in 87-base-pair reads. Several of the most significant clusters appeared, in a later analysis, to be linked to common viral pathogens. TCR beta V segments were, for the most part, productive about 87% or about 30% of the time in an earlier analysis.

Of note for this clone: The antigen remains undetermined.

This receptor was obtained from a man aged 35 to 55 in good health and CMV-seropositive. Source material: PBMCs. The V and J genes are TRBV10-3 and TRBJ2-3, with 9 bases fitting TRBD2. The CDR3 DNA sequence: TGTGCCATCCGGGGCGGGGGGGATTATAGCACAGATACGCAGTATTTT. This encodes CAIRGGGDYSTDTQYF.